These 3 T cell receptor beta chains were sequenced from one sample in a study of blood T cell repertoires in COVID-19. The assay was immunoSEQ multiplex PCR, and TCRdb's table has in-frame clones only and misses some. The sample includes roughly 200,000 clones, around 84% seen only once; the top ten take 10%. Material for sequencing was peripheral blood. The receptors here all came from a woman older than 75 with COVID-19, enrolled during active disease.

The chain uses TRBV28 and TRBJ2-1, with TRBD2 matching 8 bases. This CDR3 spans 12 amino acids. Per the germline V gene, CDR1 is MDHEN and CDR2 is SYDVKM. The V gene end was trimmed by 2 bases and the J gene end by 15 bases; junction bases not matched to a gene: 6. For the CDR3, the DNA is TGTGCCAGCAGTTTAAGCGGGGGAATTCCGTTCTTC. This encodes CASSLSGGIPFF.

This chain connects TRBV18 to TRBJ2-4; TRBD1 matches at 9 bases. J gave up 4 bases and V 6 bases, and 10 bases lay outside the gene matches. The germline V gene encodes CDR1 KGHSH and CDR2 LQKENI. The CDR3 is 16 residues long. The CDR3 coding sequence is TGTGCCAGCTCGGATACAGGGGGCCTTATAAAAAACATTCAGTACTTC. This gives the protein CASSDTGGLIKNIQYF.

The V gene is TRBV29-1, the J gene TRBJ1-5; TRBD1 agrees at 9 bases. With 7 bases clipped from V and 7 bases from J, the junction kept 5 bases outside the gene matches. The germline CDR1 and CDR2 sequences are SQVTM and ANQGSEA. This CDR3 spans 12 amino acids. The CDR3 bases are TGCAGCGCTCGGACAGGGGAACAGCCCCAGCATTTT. This codes for CSARTGEQPQHF.